Sequencing of this TCR beta chain was carried out in a study of blood T cell repertoires in COVID-19. Across the whole study: Both acute and convalescent COVID-19 samples were obtained from the United States, Italy and Spain. PBMCs, B-cell-depleted T cells, or T cells provided the cDNA or gDNA that made up the material.

In the study's own analysis: From reference gene primer amplification, estimates of nucleated cell counts were derived. TCRdb's copy holds only in-frame clones and misses some; the assay was immunoSEQ multiplex PCR. Clone size and V and J calls were adopted from that table, with D and trimming inferred from the DNA. This repertoire shows 95,000 to 110,000 clones, about 90% found once; its top ten account for about 3%. The CDR3 covers 15 residues. Germline V CDR1 and CDR2: SGHVS, FNYEAQ. V lost 5 bases to trimming and J lost 6 bases; unmatched junction nucleotides: 9. The source of this sequence is a human donor in a cohort sampled during active COVID-19. This sequence joins TRBV7-6 and TRBJ2-3; the match to TRBD2 covers 9 bases. What was sequenced was peripheral blood. In DNA form, the CDR3 reads TGTGCCAGCAGCGATGCTAGCGGGGCCCCGGATACGCAGTATTTT. Translation: CASSDASGAPDTQYF.